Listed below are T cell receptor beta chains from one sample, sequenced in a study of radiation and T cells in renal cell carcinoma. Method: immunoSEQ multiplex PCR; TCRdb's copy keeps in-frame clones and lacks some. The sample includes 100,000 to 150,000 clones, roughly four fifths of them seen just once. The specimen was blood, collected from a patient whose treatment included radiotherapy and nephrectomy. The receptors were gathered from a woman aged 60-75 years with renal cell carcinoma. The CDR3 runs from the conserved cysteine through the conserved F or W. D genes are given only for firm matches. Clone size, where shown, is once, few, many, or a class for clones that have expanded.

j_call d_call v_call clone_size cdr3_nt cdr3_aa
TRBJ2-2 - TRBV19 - TGTGCCAGTAGATATATCCAGAAAGGCACCGGGGAGCTGTTTTTT CASRYIQKGTGELFF
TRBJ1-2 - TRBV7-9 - TGTGCCAGCAGCTTAGCGAAACAGTGGGTTAGCTACACCTTC CASSLAKQWVSYTF
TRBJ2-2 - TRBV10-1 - TGCGCCAGCAGTGGCTCACAGGGGAACACCGGGGAGCTGTTTTTT CASSGSQGNTGELFF
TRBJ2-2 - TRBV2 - TGTGCCAGCAGTGAGAGGCGGGGTGGGGAAACCGGGGAGCTGTTTTTT CASSERRGGETGELFF
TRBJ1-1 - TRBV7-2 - TGTGCCAGCAGCTTAGAGGGACGGGACACTGAAGCTTTCTTT CASSLEGRDTEAFF
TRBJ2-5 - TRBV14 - TGTGCCAGCAGCCAACGGGGGGCGCAAGAGACCCAGTACTTC CASSQRGAQETQYF
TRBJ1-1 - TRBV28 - TGTGCCAGCAGTTCATCGGGGGGTCCCATGAACACTGAAGCTTTCTTT CASSSSGGPMNTEAFF
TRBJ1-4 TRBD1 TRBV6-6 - TGTGCCAGCAGCGGGACAGCTGCAACTAATGAAAAACTGTTTTTT CASSGTAATNEKLFF
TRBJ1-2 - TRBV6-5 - TGTGCCAGCAGTTACGGTTGGGCTAGAGGCTATGGCTACACCTTC CASSYGWARGYGYTF
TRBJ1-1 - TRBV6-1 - TGTGCCAGCAGTGGACAGGTGGGAAACACTGAAGCTTTCTTT CASSGQVGNTEAFF
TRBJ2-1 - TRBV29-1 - TGCAGCGTTCAAGGCCCTAGCTACAATGAGCAGTTCTTC CSVQGPSYNEQFF
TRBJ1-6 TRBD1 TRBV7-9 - TGTGCCAGCAGCCGAACAGGGGGCTCTGGGTCACCCCTCCACTTT CASSRTGGSGSPLHF
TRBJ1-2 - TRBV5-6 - TGTGCCAGCAGCTTTGGCAAAAACTATGGCTACACCTTC CASSFGKNYGYTF
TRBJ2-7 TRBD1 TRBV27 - TGTGCCAGCAGTTTGAGGCAGGGGGCTTGGGAGCAGTACTTC CASSLRQGAWEQYF
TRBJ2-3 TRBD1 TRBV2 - TGTGCCAGCAGCGGACAGGGCACCACAGATACGCAGTATTTT CASSGQGTTDTQYF
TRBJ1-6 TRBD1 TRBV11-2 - TGTGCCAGCAGTTCTACAGGGGTATCACCCCTCCACTTT CASSSTGVSPLHF
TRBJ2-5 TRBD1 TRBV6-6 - TGTGCCAGCAGCCGCGGACAGGGCCCCCAAGAGACCCAGTACTTC CASSRGQGPQETQYF
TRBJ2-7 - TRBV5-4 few TGTGCCAGCAGCGGGGGGCTTGCAGGGCTATACGAGCAGTACTTC CASSGGLAGLYEQYF
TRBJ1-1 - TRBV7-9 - TGTGCCAGCAGCCCGCGACAGCCGAACACTGAAGCTTTCTTT CASSPRQPNTEAFF
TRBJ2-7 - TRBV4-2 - TGTGCCAGCAGCCAAGCTTTTACAGGGAGCGCCTACGAGCAGTACTTC CASSQAFTGSAYEQYF
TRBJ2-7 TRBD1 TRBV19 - TGTGCCAGTACCCGGGGACAGGGAGCCTACGAGCAGTACTTC CASTRGQGAYEQYF
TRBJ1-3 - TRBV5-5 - TGTGCCAGCAGCTTGCGCCGTCCGGGACGACGGGACACCATATATTTT CASSLRRPGRRDTIYF
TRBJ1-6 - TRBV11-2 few TGTGCCAGCAGCTTAGAGCCCTCCTCGCGTTCACCCCTCCACTTT CASSLEPSSRSPLHF
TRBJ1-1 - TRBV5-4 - TGTGCCAGCAGCCCCCGTGGGGCAACCCCGGCTGAAGCTTTCTTT CASSPRGATPAEAFF
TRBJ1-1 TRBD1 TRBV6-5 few TGTGCCAGCAGTTTCGACAGGGTGAACCCTGAAGCTTTCTTT CASSFDRVNPEAFF
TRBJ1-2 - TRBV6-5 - TGTGCCAGCAGGCTGGACAGTAACTATGGCTACACCTTC CASRLDSNYGYTF
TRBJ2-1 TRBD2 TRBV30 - TGTGCCTGGACCCCTGGGGGACTAGCGGGAAATGAGCAGTTCTTC CAWTPGGLAGNEQFF
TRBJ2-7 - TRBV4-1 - TGCGCCAGCAGCCAAGACACCTCCTACGAGCAGTACTTC CASSQDTSYEQYF
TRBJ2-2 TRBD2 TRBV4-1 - TGCGCCAGCAGCCACGGCGGGGGGAACACCGGGGAGCTGTTTTTT CASSHGGGNTGELFF
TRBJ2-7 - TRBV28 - TGTGCCAGCAGTGTCCCTTCCCTCGGAAGGCAGTACTTC CASSVPSLGRQYF
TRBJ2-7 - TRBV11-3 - TGTGCCAGCAGCAAAGATGGCGACAGCTACGAGCAGTACTTC CASSKDGDSYEQYF
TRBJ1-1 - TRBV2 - TGTGCCAGCAGTGAAAAGGTGGTGAACACTGAAGCTTTCTTT CASSEKVVNTEAFF
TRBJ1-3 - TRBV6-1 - TGTGCCAGCAGTGAGAGGGTTAGAAACACCATATATTTT CASSERVRNTIYF
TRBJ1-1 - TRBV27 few TGTGCCAGCAGTTTAAAGGGGGGGGGATCCTTAGGGAACACTGAAGCTTTCTTT CASSLKGGGSLGNTEAFF
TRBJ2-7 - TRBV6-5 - TGTGCCAGCAGGGTAGGGGGAACCTACGAGCAGTACTTC CASRVGGTYEQYF
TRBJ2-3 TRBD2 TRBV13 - TGTGCCAGCAGGGGAGCGGGACGAATAGATACGCAGTATTTT CASRGAGRIDTQYF
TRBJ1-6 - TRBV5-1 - TGCGCCAGCAGCTTGGAAGGCCCCAGGGGATCACCCCTCCACTTT CASSLEGPRGSPLHF
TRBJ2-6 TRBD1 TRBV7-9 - TGTGCCAGCAGCAACGAACCCATACAGGGGGCCTCTGGGGCCAACGTCCTGACTTTC CASSNEPIQGASGANVLTF
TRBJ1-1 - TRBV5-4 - TGTGCCAGCAGTACAGAACCCGGACTTGCTGAAGCTTTCTTT CASSTEPGLAEAFF
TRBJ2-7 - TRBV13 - TGTGCCAGCAGCCCAGGGAGGCACGAGCAGTACTTC CASSPGRHEQYF
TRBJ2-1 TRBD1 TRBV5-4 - TGTGCCAGCAGCCTATACGGGACAGGGAACAATGAGCAGTTCTTC CASSLYGTGNNEQFF
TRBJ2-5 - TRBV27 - TGTGCCAGCAGTACAGCCGGGACTCAGAGGGAGACCCAGTACTTC CASSTAGTQRETQYF
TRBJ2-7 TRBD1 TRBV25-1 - TGTGCCAGCAGCGAGGTCGGAGGGACAGGGGGATCCTACGAGCAGTACTTC CASSEVGGTGGSYEQYF